These 2 T cell receptor beta chains share one sample of origin, sequenced in a study of response to subunit inactivated influenza vaccine. TCRdb processed the RT-PCR reads anew with MiXCR; each CDR3 protein has one entry. Among 280,000 or so distinct CDR3 sequences listed, roughly 22% were seen once. The sequencing here drew on PBMCs from blood, taken roughly 20 months after vaccination. The receptors here all came from a man between 50 and 69 years old who received an inactivated influenza vaccine.

This clonotype was counted only a few times. This rearrangement joins TRBV5-1 to TRBJ2-5; D is ambiguous. The V end lost 3 bases, the J end lost 4 bases, and 22 bases lay between the germline ends. Germline CDR1 reads SGHRS; CDR2 reads YFSETQ. There are 17 residues in the CDR3. Written as DNA, the CDR3 is TGCGCCAGCAGCTCGGCCAAAATTACAGCTACTGGAGAGACCCAGTACTTC. Its translation: CASSSAKITATGETQYF.

J is TRBJ2-7 and V is TRBV29-1, with TRBD2 matching over 11 bases. J was trimmed by 3 bases and V by 6 bases; bases with no gene match: 7. The germline V gene encodes CDR1 SQVTM and CDR2 ANQGSEA. The CDR3 loop spans 14 amino acids. The DNA of the CDR3 is TGCAGCGTCGCTAGCGGGAGGCCGTTCTACGAGCAGTACTTC. Amino acid sequence: CSVASGRPFYEQYF.